The 10 T cell receptor beta chains below all came from one sample that was sequenced in a study of cytomegalovirus exposure and HLA in healthy donors. 13 Jbeta primers and 60 Vbeta primers were used for the PCR. Sequencing was performed with immunoSEQ multiplex PCR; in TCRdb, only in-frame clones are kept and a portion is missing. Its table records over 90,000 clones. Sequencing was performed on PBMCs. All receptors come from a man in his forties in good health and CMV-seronegative.

The chain employs TRBV7-9 and TRBJ2-7; tentative D call: TRBD2 (6 bases). From germline, CDR1 is SEHNR and CDR2 FQNEAQ (reference sequence). CDR3 length: 13 residues. Trimming took 3 bases from V and 2 from J, leaving 8 bases between them. The CDR3 loop reads CASSFPSAYEQYF. DNA for the CDR3: TGTGCCAGCAGCTTTCCTAGCGCCTACGAGCAGTACTTC. Together with reference TRBV7-9 and TRBJ2-7, the CDR3 gives the full variable domain: DTGVSQNPRHKITKRGQNVTFRCDPISEHNRLYWYRQTLGQGPEFLTYFQNEAQLEKSRLLSDRFSAERPKGSFSTLEIQRTEQGDSAMYLCASSFPSAYEQYFGPGTRLTVT.

The chain has TRBV6-5 and TRBJ2-3, with 7 positions matching TRBD1. This CDR3 region has 12 residues. CDR1 MNHEY and CDR2 SVGAGI come from the germline V gene. With 6 bases clipped from V and 6 bases from J, the junction kept 3 bases outside the gene matches. DNA for the CDR3: TGTGCCAGCAGAACACAGGGGGATACGCAGTATTTT. It specifies CASRTQGDTQYF.

V and J are TRBV5-1 and TRBJ2-3; TRBD1 is a possible D gene (7 bases). The CDR3 loop spans 14 amino acids. From germline, CDR1 is SGHRS and CDR2 YFSETQ. Trimming removed 4 bases from V and 3 bases from J, with 12 bases in between. The CDR3 spells CASSRQGGTDTQYF. CDR3 DNA sequence: TGCGCCAGCAGCCGCCAGGGGGGAACAGATACGCAGTATTTT.

The J gene is TRBJ2-1, the V gene TRBV4-3; 9 bases fit TRBD2. The CDR3 runs 18 residues. Germline-derived CDR1 and CDR2 are LGHNA and YSLEER. J lost 2 bases, V lost 0 bases, and 8 bases had no gene match. The CDR3 DNA is TGCGCCAGCAGCCAAGATATCGGCGGGGGGGCCACCTACAATGAGCAGTTCTTC. It encodes CASSQDIGGGATYNEQFF.

As concerns this clone: Other DNA sequences in the sample encode the same CDR3. The CDR3 DNA is TGTGCCAGCAGCTTAGAAGGGGGTACTGAAGCTTTCTTT. It specifies CASSLEGGTEAFF. This rearrangement joins TRBV7-9 to TRBJ1-1; possible D gene TRBD1, 6 bases. Germline V CDR1 and CDR2: SEHNR, FQNEAQ (reference sequence). This CDR3 contains 13 residues. V lost 1 base and J lost 5, with 8 bases in between. The whole variable domain, remainder taken from reference TRBV7-9 and TRBJ1-1, is DTGVSQNPRHKITKRGQNVTFRCDPISEHNRLYWYRQTLGQGPEFLTYFQNEAQLEKSRLLSDRFSAERPKGSFSTLEIQRTEQGDSAMYLCASSLEGGTEAFFGQGTRLTVV.

The rearrangement links TRBV27 to TRBJ1-5; TRBD1 matches at 8 bases. The CDR3 is 13 residues long. V was clipped by 6 bases and J by 6 bases; unmatched bases: 4. From germline, CDR1 is MNHEY and CDR2 SMNVEV (reference sequence). The CDR3 loop is CASRAGGTQPQHF. The CDR3 DNA follows: TGTGCCAGCAGGGCAGGGGGCACTCAGCCCCAGCATTTT.

The V and J genes are TRBV5-6 and TRBJ1-5; 8 nucleotides line up with TRBD1. Per the germline V gene, CDR1 is SGHDT and CDR2 is YYEEEE. V lost 4 bases, J lost 2 bases, and 14 bases stayed unmatched. The CDR3 runs 18 residues. CDR3 region: CASSLWTGWGIGNQPQHF. In nucleotides, the CDR3 is TGTGCCAGCAGCCTCTGGACAGGGTGGGGGATTGGCAATCAGCCCCAGCATTTT.

The chain uses TRBV19 and TRBJ1-2; TRBD1 might be the D (6 bases). This CDR3 is built from 13 residues. Trimming took 3 bases from V and 2 from J, leaving 7 bases between them. CDR1 is LNHDA, CDR2 SQIVND, per germline (reference sequence). In DNA, the CDR3 is TGTGCCAGTAGTATCCAGGGGAACTATGGCTACACCTTC. Translated: CASSIQGNYGYTF.

The chain carries TRBV19 and TRBJ2-6; 8 bases agree with TRBD1. Germline CDR1 reads LNHDA; CDR2 reads SQIVND (reference sequence). The V and J ends lost 8 bases and 0 bases, in that order; junction bases with no gene match: 6. The CDR3 sequence is 16 residues long. CDR3 DNA sequence: TGTGCCAGTGACAGGGGACCCGTCTCTGGGGCCAACGTCCTGACTTTC. Translated, it gives CASDRGPVSGANVLTF.

V usage is TRBV6-5 and J usage is TRBJ2-7; 8 bases line up with TRBD2. The CDR3 contains 14 residues. CDR1 is MNHEY and CDR2 is SVGAGI in the germline V gene. V gave up 6 bases and J gave up 4 bases; unmatched junction bases: 8. The CDR3 DNA is TGTGCCAGCAGCCAGAGCGGGAGAACGTACGAGCAGTACTTC. Amino acid sequence: CASSQSGRTYEQYF.